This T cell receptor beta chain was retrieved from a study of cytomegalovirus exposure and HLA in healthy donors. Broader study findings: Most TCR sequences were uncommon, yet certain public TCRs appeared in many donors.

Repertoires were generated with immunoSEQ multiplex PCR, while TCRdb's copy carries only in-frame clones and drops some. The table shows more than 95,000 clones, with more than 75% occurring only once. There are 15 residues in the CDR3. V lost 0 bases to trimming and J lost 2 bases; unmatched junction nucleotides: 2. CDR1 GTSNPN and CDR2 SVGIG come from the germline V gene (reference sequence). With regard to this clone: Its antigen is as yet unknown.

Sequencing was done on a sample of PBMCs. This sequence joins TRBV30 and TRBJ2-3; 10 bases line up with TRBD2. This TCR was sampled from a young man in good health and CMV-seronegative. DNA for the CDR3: TGTGCCTGGAGTGTAGGGACTAGCGTCACAGATACGCAGTATTTT. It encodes CAWSVGTSVTDTQYF.